This passage covers 11 T cell receptor beta chains from one sample sequenced in a study of blood T cell repertoires in COVID-19. The data were produced by immunoSEQ multiplex PCR, yet TCRdb's version contains in-frame clones alone and is incomplete. There are approximately 220,000 clones in the sample; around four fifths occur only once, and roughly 30% lies in the top ten. Specimen: peripheral blood. These TCRs come from a man aged 40-49 years with acute or convalescent COVID-19.

The rearrangement joins TRBV6-1 to TRBJ1-2; no clear D gene. V gave up 3 bases and J gave up 4 bases, with 18 bases separating them. The length of the CDR3 is 16 residues. Germline V gene data show CDR1 as MNHNS and CDR2 as SASEGT. The CDR3 loop reads CASSDRTGIRIYGYTF. DNA of the CDR3: TGTGCCAGCAGTGACCGCACCGGGATAAGGATCTATGGCTACACCTTC.

The chain couples TRBV5-1 to TRBJ2-1; 8 positions match TRBD1. CDR1 is SGHRS and CDR2 is YFSETQ in the germline V gene. Unmatched junction bases numbered 18, after V lost 5 bases and J lost 5 bases. The CDR3 is made up of 18 amino acids. CDR3 in DNA: TGCGCCAGCAGAACCGGGACAGGTTTAGGCCGGAATAACAATGAGCAGTTCTTC. As protein: CASRTGTGLGRNNNEQFF.

This clone was recorded a few times. The chain links TRBV19 to TRBJ1-1; no clear D. This CDR3 contains 12 residues. The germline CDR1 and CDR2 sequences are LNHDA and SQIVND (reference sequence). V lost 7 bases and J 2 bases, leaving 8 bases between the germline ends. The DNA for the CDR3 is TGTGCCAGTAACGCCCTAAACACTGAAGCTTTCTTT. It is translated as CASNALNTEAFF.

The CDR3 DNA follows: TGTGCCAGCAGCTTAGGAGCGGGGGAAGTGAACACCGGGGAGCTGTTTTTT. It is translated as CASSLGAGEVNTGELFF. The chain uses TRBV7-2 and TRBJ2-2; TRBD2 aligns across 8 bases. Trimming cost V 1 base and J 1 base; bases outside gene matches: 5. Germline V gene sequence: CDR1 SGHTA, CDR2 FQGNSA. CDR3 length equals 17 residues.

The genes are TRBV27 and TRBJ1-2, with D tentatively TRBD1 (5 bases). The CDR3 is 13 amino acids. Germline V lookup: CDR1 MNHEY, CDR2 SMNVEV (reference sequence). V was pared by 3 bases and J by 6 bases, with 11 bases between. In nucleotides, the CDR3 is TGTGCCAGCAGTTTCTTCGGGGGGGATGGCTACACCTTC. This encodes CASSFFGGDGYTF.

This chain links TRBV6-5 with TRBJ1-5; D is uncertain. The CDR3 sequence is 14 residues long. Per germline, CDR1 MNHEY and CDR2 SVGAGI. Trimming took 5 bases from V and 7 from J, leaving 15 bases between them. The CDR3 loop reads CASSRQASGQPQHF. The DNA of the CDR3 is TGTGCCAGCAGTCGGCAAGCCTCGGGGCAGCCCCAGCATTTT.

The rearrangement joins TRBV27 to TRBJ2-7; maybe TRBD1 (7 bases). The V end was cut by 5 bases, the J end by 3 bases, with 11 bases between. The CDR3 length is 13 residues. Germline V gene sequence: CDR1 MNHEY, CDR2 SMNVEV (reference sequence). CDR3 nucleotide sequence: TGTGCCAGCAGTCACAGGGGACTCTACGAGCAGTACTTC. This sequence encodes CASSHRGLYEQYF.

The V gene is TRBV5-6, the J gene TRBJ2-1; TRBD1 agrees at 7 bases. The V segment lost 4 bases and the J segment 4 bases; nucleotides outside the gene matches: 11. Germline values: CDR1 SGHDT, CDR2 YYEEEE. The CDR3 covers 16 residues. The CDR3 sequence: CASSTFRDSHYNEQFF. CDR3 bases: TGTGCCAGCAGCACGTTCCGGGACAGCCATTACAATGAGCAGTTCTTC.

This clone was found once. This chain connects TRBV6-4 to TRBJ2-1; 10 bases map to TRBD1. This CDR3 is 16 amino acids long. CDR1 and CDR2 (germline): MRHNA, SNTAGT. The V and J ends lost 2 bases and 5 bases, in that order; junction bases with no gene match: 6. CDR3 coding DNA: TGTGCCAGCAGTGACACCGGACAGGGGGTGGACAATGAGCAGTTCTTC. This encodes CASSDTGQGVDNEQFF.

This chain uses TRBV7-2 with TRBJ1-5, with no clear D. Germline V gene lookup returns CDR1 SGHTA and CDR2 FQGNSA. The V end was cut by 4 bases, the J end by 0 bases, with 10 bases between. The CDR3 runs to 15 residues. The CDR3 DNA reads as TGTGCCAGCAGCTCCCGCCGCGATAGCAATCAGCCCCAGCATTTT. It specifies CASSSRRDSNQPQHF.

This chain uses TRBV3-1 (or the pseudogene TRBV3-2) with TRBJ1-2; tentative D call: TRBD1 (5 bases). Trimming removed 3 bases at V and 2 bases at J, with 7 bases between. This CDR3 has 13 amino acids. Germline V gives CDR1 LGHDT, CDR2 YNNKEL (reference sequence). This chain's CDR3 is CASSHPGNYGYTF. CDR3 nucleotides: TGTGCCAGCAGCCATCCAGGGAACTATGGCTACACCTTC.